The clone carrying this T cell receptor beta chain has more than one count but fewer than ten. This record belongs to a study of blood T cell repertoires in COVID-19. Assay: immunoSEQ multiplex PCR; the TCRdb copy retains only in-frame clones and omits some. The repertoire holds 65,000 to 95,000 clones, with roughly nine tenths as singletons. V lost 7 bases to trimming and J lost 4 bases, with 13 bases between them. The CDR3 has 13 amino acids. CDR1 and CDR2 from the germline V gene are MNHEY and SVGAGI. The material sequenced was peripheral blood. The clonotype was recovered from a man older than 75 with acute or convalescent COVID-19. The J gene is TRBJ1-1, the V gene TRBV6-5; D may be TRBD1 (5 bases). In DNA form, the CDR3 reads TGTGCCAGCACCTACAGGAGTGGCACTGAAGCTTTCTTT. This gives the protein CASTYRSGTEAFF.